The 25 T cell receptor beta chains in this list originate from one sample, sequenced in a study of early T cells in non-severe SARS-CoV-2 infection. TCRdb re-analysed the 5' RACE reads in MiXCR, keeping a single row per CDR3 protein. This sample yields 45,000 or so distinct CDR3 sequences, of which 6% to 8.5% are seen a single time; just over 8% belongs to the top ten. Material: whole blood. These receptor sequences come from an adult who was a healthcare worker with PCR-confirmed SARS-CoV-2 infection or an uninfected control (not recorded which).

The chain has TRBV4-3 and TRBJ2-2, with 12 bases identical to TRBD2. Germline CDR1 reads LGHNA; CDR2 reads YSLEER. V lost 4 bases and J lost 6; bases outside the gene matches: 6. This CDR3 contains 16 residues. CDR3: CASSRLAGDEAGELFF. CDR3 sequence (DNA): TGCGCCAGCAGCCGACTAGCGGGGGACGAGGCCGGGGAGCTGTTTTTT.

There are a few counts of this clonotype. The rearrangement links TRBV20-1 to TRBJ2-3, with TRBD2 identical over 9 bases. The CDR3 has 17 amino acids. The ends lost 2 bases at V and 3 bases at J; junction bases unmatched: 12. In germline, CDR1 is DFQATT, CDR2 SNEGSKA (reference sequence). In DNA form, the CDR3 reads TGCAGTGCTAGACCCCCCTCGGGCGGGGGGGCGACAGATACGCAGTATTTT. This sequence encodes CSARPPSGGGATDTQYF.

J is TRBJ2-1 and V is TRBV18, with TRBD1 matching over 9 bases. CDR1 and CDR2 (germline): KGHSH, LQKENI. V dropped 3 bases and J dropped 1; count of bases not matched to a gene: 1. There are 15 residues in the CDR3. Here the CDR3 DNA reads TGTGCCAGCTCACCCGGGACAGGGTCCTACAATGAGCAGTTCTTC. Amino acid sequence: CASSPGTGSYNEQFF.

This clonotype was detected many times. The chain links TRBV3-1 to TRBJ1-5; D unresolved. Germline CDR1 is LGHDT and CDR2 is YNNKEL (reference sequence). V was trimmed by 5 bases and J by 0 bases, leaving 2 bases between them. The CDR3 extends over 12 amino acids. In DNA, the CDR3 is TGTGCCAGCAGCTTTAGCAATCAGCCCCAGCATTTT. It translates to CASSFSNQPQHF.

This clonotype has a handful of counts. The rearrangement uses TRBV7-6 and TRBJ2-6; D perhaps matches TRBD1 (5 bases). The CDR3 loop spans 17 amino acids. The germline V and J ends were trimmed by 2 bases and 0 bases, with 11 bases remaining between them. Germline V gene data show CDR1 as SGHVS and CDR2 as FNYEAQ. CDR3 residues: CASSLFPTDSGANVLTF. CDR3 coding DNA: TGTGCCAGCAGCTTATTCCCGACAGACTCTGGGGCCAACGTCCTGACTTTC.

The sample holds many counts of this clonotype. CDR3 protein: CASSLEVDEQFF. The CDR3 DNA reads as TGTGCCAGCAGCTTGGAGGTCGATGAGCAGTTCTTC. V is TRBV5-4 and J is TRBJ2-1, with no clear D. The V gene's germline CDR1 is SGHNT and CDR2 YYREEE (reference sequence). Trimming stripped 0 bases from V and 8 bases from J, with 6 bases between. This CDR3 contains 12 residues.

This clonotype was counted a few times. This chain joins TRBV5-1 and TRBJ2-1; 11 bases are a match to TRBD2. This CDR3 is built from 15 residues. Trimming cost V 3 bases and J 4 bases; bases outside gene matches: 3. Germline CDR1 SGHRS, CDR2 YFSETQ. Here the CDR3 reads CASSSSSGGYNEQFF. CDR3 nucleotides: TGCGCCAGCAGCTCCTCTAGCGGGGGGTACAATGAGCAGTTCTTC.

This clonotype was seen only a few times. The CDR3 DNA reads TGTGCCAGCCGATCTAGCTCCTATAATTCACCCCTCCACTTT. This encodes CASRSSSYNSPLHF. This chain links TRBV6-5 with TRBJ1-6; no clear D. The V end was cut by 8 bases, the J end by 0 bases, with 8 bases between. CDR1 MNHEY and CDR2 SVGAGI come from the germline V gene. The CDR3 covers 14 residues.

J is TRBJ1-2 and V is TRBV24-1; D possibly corresponds to TRBD1 (5 bases). Germline CDR1 KGHDR, CDR2 SFDVKD. The CDR3 spans 13 residues. Between the trimmed V and J ends, which lost 5 bases and 3 bases, there was a span of 9 bases. The CDR3 spells CATSAPGDYGYTF. The DNA for the CDR3 is TGTGCCACCAGTGCACCGGGGGACTATGGCTACACCTTC.

This clonotype occurred many times. The V call is TRBV28, the J call TRBJ1-1; D not certain. The CDR3 runs to 13 residues. Germline CDR1 is MDHEN and CDR2 is SYDVKM. Trimming took 6 bases from V and 4 from J, leaving 12 bases between them. CDR3 bases: TGTGCCAGCAGACCCCCTGTGGGCACTGAAGCTTTCTTT. This encodes CASRPPVGTEAFF.

The chain couples TRBV4-2 to TRBJ2-7; TRBD1 aligns across 7 bases. The CDR3 is 16 amino acids. After removal of 0 bases from V and 0 bases from J, the junction contained 5 bases not matched to a gene. The germline CDR1 and CDR2 sequences are LGHNA and YNFKEQ. In DNA form, the CDR3 reads TGTGCCAGCAGCCAAGATGGGACAGCGAGCTCCTACGAGCAGTACTTC. Translated: CASSQDGTASSYEQYF.

This clonotype was seen many times. This chain uses TRBV24-1 with TRBJ2-4; 8 bases line up with TRBD2. The CDR3 covers 13 residues. J gave up 9 bases and V 1 base, and 1 base lay outside the gene matches. Germline values: CDR1 KGHDR, CDR2 SFDVKD. In DNA, the CDR3 is TGTGCCACCAGTGATTTTGCGGGAGGCATTCAGTACTTC. It specifies CATSDFAGGIQYF.

The rearrangement links TRBV4-3 to TRBJ2-3; 7 bases agree with TRBD2. The V segment lost 4 bases and the J segment 8 bases; nucleotides outside the gene matches: 12. The CDR3 runs 15 residues. Germline V gene data show CDR1 as LGHNA and CDR2 as YSLEER. The CDR3 spells CASSPIGAGRATQYF. The CDR3 nucleotides are TGCGCCAGCAGCCCAATTGGGGCGGGGAGGGCTACGCAGTATTTT.

The V gene is TRBV20-1, the J gene TRBJ2-7; TRBD1 matches 8 bases. The ends lost 6 bases at V and 0 bases at J; junction bases unmatched: 10. The germline gives CDR1 DFQATT, CDR2 SNEGSKA (reference sequence). This CDR3 comprises 15 residues. The CDR3 nucleotides read TGCAGTGCCAAACGGACAGGGCACTCCTCCTACGAGCAGTACTTC. As protein: CSAKRTGHSSYEQYF.

This clonotype occurred a few times. V is TRBV5-4 and J is TRBJ2-7; D remains unclear. Trimming removed 2 bases from V and 6 bases from J, with 9 bases in between. This CDR3 contains 12 residues. Germline V CDR1 and CDR2: SGHNT, YYREEE (reference sequence). CDR3 bases: TGTGCCAGCAGCTTCGAAATGAGCGAGCAGTACTTC. It encodes CASSFEMSEQYF. Combining the CDR3 with reference TRBV5-4 and TRBJ2-7 gives the whole variable domain ETGVTQSPTHLIKTRGQQVTLRCSSQSGHNTVSWYQQALGQGPQFIFQYYREEENGRGNFPPRFSGLQFPNYSSELNVNALELDDSALYLCASSFEMSEQYFGPGTRLTVT.

The chain employs TRBV29-1 and TRBJ2-3; D gene uncertain. With 0 bases removed from V and 2 bases from J, the gap between germline ends came to 6 bases. The CDR3 length is 13 residues. CDR1 is SQVTM and CDR2 is ANQGSEA in the germline V gene. The chain's CDR3 is CSVEDNPTDTQYF. The CDR3, as DNA: TGCAGCGTTGAAGATAACCCCACAGATACGCAGTATTTT.

The table lists this clonotype with many counts. The J gene is TRBJ2-5, the V gene TRBV11-2; D is unresolved. The CDR3 contains 13 residues. The V gene lost 4 bases and the J gene lost 1 base, with 7 bases spanning the gap. The germline CDR1 and CDR2 sequences are SGHAT and FQNNGV. The CDR3 bases are TGTGCCAGCAGCTGGACGACCCAAGAGACCCAGTACTTC. Translating it yields CASSWTTQETQYF.

This clonotype has ten or more counts. The rearrangement joins TRBV7-4 to TRBJ1-5; no clear D gene. Germline CDR1 is SGHVT and CDR2 is SQSDAQ. There are 14 residues in the CDR3. V gave up 7 bases and J gave up 4 bases, with 14 bases separating them. CDR3 DNA sequence: TGTGCCAGCAACCCTTCGACGGGGAATCAGCCCCAGCATTTT. The encoded protein is CASNPSTGNQPQHF. Full variable domain (rest looked up from reference TRBV7-4 and TRBJ1-5): GAGVSQSPRYKVAKRGRDVALRCDSISGHVTLYWYRQTLGQGSEVLTYSQSDAQRDKSGRPSGRFSAERPERSVSTLKIQRTEQGDSAVYLCASNPSTGNQPQHFGDGTRLSIL.

This clonotype was observed many times. V usage is TRBV12-3 or TRBV12-4 and J usage is TRBJ2-3; D gene ambiguous. The CDR3 loop spans 16 amino acids. Trimming left V 6 bases short and J 1 base short, with 17 bases between. Here the CDR3 DNA reads TGTGCCAGCAGGGCCCCAAAGACAAGGGGCACAGATACGCAGTATTTT. Protein: CASRAPKTRGTDTQYF.

V gene TRBV12-3 or TRBV12-4 combines with J gene TRBJ1-1; D not certain. V lost 7 bases, J lost 5 bases, and 14 bases lay in between. There are 13 residues in the CDR3. The CDR3 spells CASTTQRRTEAFF. The CDR3 nucleotides are TGTGCCAGCACCACACAAAGAAGGACTGAAGCTTTCTTT.

The rearrangement joins TRBV7-6 to TRBJ2-5; D gene unclear. Germline V gene lookup returns CDR1 SGHVS and CDR2 FNYEAQ. The CDR3 sequence is 12 residues long. Trimming cost V 5 bases and J 5 bases, with 9 bases left between them. The CDR3 sequence: CASSPGWETQYF. The CDR3 DNA reads as TGTGCCAGCAGCCCTGGGTGGGAGACCCAGTACTTC. Full variable domain (remainder filled in from reference TRBV7-6 and TRBJ2-5): GAGVSQSPRYKVTKRGQDVALRCDPISGHVSLYWYRQALGQGPEFLTYFNYEAQQDKSGLPNDRFSAERPEGSISTLTIQRTEQRDSAMYRCASSPGWETQYFGPGTRLLVL.

The chain carries TRBV28 and TRBJ2-1; D might be TRBD2 (6 bases). The germline gives CDR1 MDHEN, CDR2 SYDVKM. V was trimmed by 5 bases and J by 4 bases, leaving 18 bases between them. This CDR3 is built from 16 residues. CDR3: CASSLRPGLLYNEQFF. For the CDR3, the DNA is TGTGCCAGCAGTCTTCGCCCGGGACTTTTATACAATGAGCAGTTCTTC.

The chain links TRBV12-3 or TRBV12-4 to TRBJ1-2, with a tentative D call TRBD1 (5 bases). The CDR3 contains 12 residues. V was pared by 6 bases and J by 7 bases, with 12 bases between. CDR3 bases: TGTGCCAGCAGACAGGACCTTATTGGCTACACCTTC. It specifies CASRQDLIGYTF.

In its sample, this clonotype was seen a few times. The J gene is TRBJ2-2, the V gene TRBV4-3; 9 bases match TRBD1. V shed 4 bases and J 5 bases; nucleotides not matched to a gene: 11. The CDR3 spans 17 residues. The germline CDR1 and CDR2 sequences are LGHNA and YSLEER. CDR3 amino acids: CASSRVPGQGMTGELFF. Here the CDR3 DNA reads TGCGCCAGCAGCCGAGTTCCGGGACAGGGCATGACCGGGGAGCTGTTTTTT.

This clonotype occurred many times. Germline is not matched at one junction end, which may reflect a read error. The rearrangement links TRBV12-3 or TRBV12-4 to TRBJ1-2; no clear D. The CDR3 covers 10 residues. The CDR3 sequence: CASRPIGPRF. DNA of the CDR3: TGTGCCAGCAGGCCTATTGGACCCCGCTTC.